These 20 T cell receptor beta chains were sequenced from one sample in a study of blood T cell repertoires in COVID-19. The data were produced by immunoSEQ multiplex PCR, yet TCRdb's version contains in-frame clones alone and is incomplete. Here the sample spans 250,000 to 300,000 clones, about 90% being singletons. The source material was PBMCs or T cells enriched from blood (not recorded which). Source of these receptors: a human donor in a cohort exposed to, infected with or recovered from COVID-19 (not recorded which). The donor label of this sample is uncertain.

Written as DNA, the CDR3 is TGTGCCAGCAGGACCGGCGGGTCCGGGAACTATGGCTACACCTTC. Its translation is CASRTGGSGNYGYTF. V usage is TRBV27 and J usage is TRBJ1-2, with no clear D. Germline CDR1 reads MNHEY; CDR2 reads SMNVEV (reference sequence). This CDR3 has 15 residues. V was clipped by 6 bases and J by 2 bases, with 16 bases between them.

This chain joins TRBV2 and TRBJ2-6; the D is unclear. The CDR3 is made up of 15 amino acids. Germline V gene sequence: CDR1 SNHLY, CDR2 FYNNEI. Trimming took 3 bases from V and 2 from J, leaving 8 bases between them. This CDR3 reads CASSDDKTGANVLTF. The CDR3 coding sequence is TGTGCCAGCAGTGACGACAAGACTGGGGCCAACGTCCTGACTTTC.

The rearrangement links TRBV12-5 to TRBJ1-5; D possibly corresponds to TRBD1 (5 bases). V was pared by 4 bases and J by 5 bases, with 6 bases between. The CDR3 spans 12 residues. The germline gives CDR1 LGHNT, CDR2 FRNRAP. CDR3 sequence (DNA): TGTGCTAGTGGTTGGGGGGATCAGCCCCAGCATTTT. Amino acid sequence: CASGWGDQPQHF.

The V and J genes are TRBV12-3 or TRBV12-4 and TRBJ1-1; D uncertain. Deletions cut 1 base from V and 1 base from J, with 4 bases between. This CDR3 has 13 residues. DNA for the CDR3: TGTGCCAGCAGTTTAGGAGAGAACACTGAAGCTTTCTTT. As protein: CASSLGENTEAFF.

The V call is TRBV7-2, the J call TRBJ1-2; D is possibly TRBD1 (5 bases). The CDR3 is 15 residues long. Germline lookup yields CDR1 SGHTA and CDR2 FQGNSA. V lost 6 bases and J 6 bases, leaving 20 bases between the germline ends. The chain's CDR3 is CASRLMKGLADGYTF. In DNA, the CDR3 is TGTGCCAGCAGGTTAATGAAGGGGCTGGCGGATGGCTACACCTTC.

The chain has TRBV10-3 and TRBJ2-3; the match to TRBD2 covers 9 bases. V lost 7 bases to trimming and J lost 4 bases; unmatched junction nucleotides: 9. Germline V CDR1 and CDR2: ENHRY, SYGVKD. This CDR3 has 15 amino acids. The CDR3 sequence: CAIKPGLASADTQYF. Here the CDR3 DNA reads TGTGCCATCAAACCGGGACTAGCTAGCGCAGATACGCAGTATTTT.

This chain uses TRBV7-9 with TRBJ2-5; 7 bases align to TRBD2. Germline-derived CDR1 and CDR2 are SEHNR and FQNEAQ (reference sequence). V trimming: 0 bases; J trimming: 2 bases; junction bases outside the gene matches: 6. This CDR3 is 16 amino acids long. The CDR3 sequence is CASSLATLARQETQYF. The CDR3 DNA is TGTGCCAGCAGCTTAGCGACACTAGCGAGGCAAGAGACCCAGTACTTC.

The chain is built from TRBV7-2 and TRBJ2-7, with D unresolved. CDR3 size: 14 residues. CDR1 SGHTA and CDR2 FQGNSA come from the germline V gene. V lost 1 base and J 2 bases, leaving 9 bases between the germline ends. For the CDR3, the DNA is TGTGCCAGCAGCTTAGTTACCTGGCCCTACGAGCAGTACTTC. Encoded protein: CASSLVTWPYEQYF.

J is TRBJ1-5 and V is TRBV6-2 or TRBV6-3; 7 positions match TRBD1. After removal of 5 bases from V and 6 bases from J, the junction contained 13 bases not matched to a gene. The CDR3 sequence is 16 residues long. Germline CDR1 MNHEY, CDR2 SVGEGT. CDR3: CASSRTGILSIQPQHF. The CDR3 coding sequence is TGTGCCAGCAGTCGGACAGGTATTTTATCGATTCAGCCCCAGCATTTT.

The gene calls are TRBV4-3 and TRBJ2-2; TRBD1 might be the D (5 bases). The germline CDR1 and CDR2 sequences are LGHNA and YSLEER. This CDR3 contains 16 residues. Trimming took off 4 bases at V and 5 bases at J, with 17 bases between the two ends. CDR3 DNA: TGCGCCAGCAGCCCAGGTGAAGGGGTGGGGACCGGGGAGCTGTTTTTT. Protein: CASSPGEGVGTGELFF.

The chain is built from TRBV9 and TRBJ2-5, with 7 bases lining up with TRBD2. The germline V gene encodes CDR1 SGDLS and CDR2 YYNGEE. The CDR3 has 17 residues. The trim removed 0 bases at V and 4 bases at J, leaving 12 bases unmatched. This chain's CDR3 is CASSVGNGLGSGETQYF. DNA of the CDR3: TGTGCCAGCAGCGTAGGGAATGGACTAGGAAGCGGAGAGACCCAGTACTTC.

The V gene is TRBV19, the J gene TRBJ1-4, with D uncertain. The CDR3 runs to 16 residues. Germline-derived CDR1 and CDR2 are LNHDA and SQIVND (reference sequence). The germline V and J ends were trimmed by 11 bases and 0 bases, with 19 bases remaining between them. For the CDR3, the DNA is TGTGCCTCCAGAGGTAGCCTTAAACCAACTAATGAAAAACTGTTTTTT. As protein: CASRGSLKPTNEKLFF.

The genes are TRBV6-5 and TRBJ1-2; no definite D call. Germline V lookup: CDR1 MNHEY, CDR2 SVGAGI. Trimming pared 8 bases from V and 6 bases from J, leaving 13 bases between. This CDR3 region has 12 residues. CDR3: CASGFGSHGYTF. The DNA for the CDR3 is TGTGCCAGCGGTTTCGGTAGTCATGGCTACACCTTC.

This clone has just a few counts. The chain has TRBV7-8 and TRBJ2-3; 8 bases agree with TRBD2. V shed 5 bases, J shed 4 bases, and the junction held 8 bases outside the gene matches. Germline V gives CDR1 SGHVS, CDR2 FQNEAQ. This CDR3 is built from 15 residues. CDR3 residues: CASSPNGGAPDTQYF. For the CDR3, the DNA is TGTGCCAGCAGCCCCAACGGGGGGGCCCCAGATACGCAGTATTTT.

The chain joins TRBV19 to TRBJ2-7, with 8 nucleotides matching TRBD1. Germline values: CDR1 LNHDA, CDR2 SQIVND (reference sequence). This CDR3 is built from 12 residues. Germline trimming cut 9 bases from V and 4 bases from J; bases unmatched to any gene: 5. Here the CDR3 DNA reads TGTGCCAGCAGTCAGGGGGCTTACGAGCAGTACTTC. It encodes CASSQGAYEQYF. The full variable domain, its missing parts supplied by reference TRBV19 and TRBJ2-7, is DGGITQSPKYLFRKEGQNVTLSCEQNLNHDAMYWYRQDPGQGLRLIYYSQIVNDFQKGDIAEGYSVSREKKESFPLTVTSAQKNPTAFYLCASSQGAYEQYFGPGTRLTVT.

DNA of the CDR3: TGCGCCAGCAGCTTCCTCAGGGGCCACGAGCAGTACTTC. Protein: CASSFLRGHEQYF. The chain combines TRBV5-1 with TRBJ2-7; D perhaps matches TRBD1 (6 bases). Deletions cut 2 bases from V and 5 bases from J, with 11 bases between. The V gene's germline CDR1 is SGHRS and CDR2 YFSETQ. CDR3 length: 13 residues. Full variable domain (remainder filled in from reference TRBV5-1 and TRBJ2-7): KAGVTQTPRYLIKTRGQQVTLSCSPISGHRSVSWYQQTPGQGLQFLFEYFSETQRNKGNFPGRFSGRQFSNSRSEMNVSTLELGDSALYLCASSFLRGHEQYFGPGTRLTVT.

This chain uses TRBV11-2 with TRBJ2-2, with D perhaps TRBD1 (6 bases). The CDR3 is 14 amino acids. Germline V lookup: CDR1 SGHAT, CDR2 FQNNGV. V was clipped by 1 base and J by 5 bases, with 8 bases between them. The CDR3 region is CASSLGQGTGELFF. The CDR3 DNA sequence: TGTGCCAGCAGCTTAGGTCAGGGGACCGGGGAGCTGTTTTTT.

This clone was counted a single time. The V and J genes are TRBV27 and TRBJ1-5; D unresolved. The CDR3 covers 18 residues. The germline V gene has CDR1 MNHEY and CDR2 SMNVEV (reference sequence). V was trimmed by 2 bases and J by 7 bases, leaving 24 bases between them. The CDR3 reads CASSLMPPVFGGRQPQHF. As DNA, the CDR3 is TGTGCCAGCAGTTTAATGCCCCCTGTGTTTGGCGGCAGACAGCCCCAGCATTTT.

The chain joins TRBV29-1 to TRBJ2-7; 10 nucleotides align to TRBD2. CDR1 SQVTM and CDR2 ANQGSEA come from the germline V gene. J lost 6 bases, V lost 4 bases, and 6 bases had no gene match. CDR3 length: 13 residues. The CDR3 DNA sequence: TGCAGCGTTGGAGAGCTAGCGGGGGCCGAGCAGTACTTC. Protein: CSVGELAGAEQYF.

This sequence joins TRBV18 and TRBJ1-1; possibly TRBD1 for D (6 bases). The V gene lost 3 bases and the J gene lost 6 bases, with 11 bases spanning the gap. Germline-derived CDR1 and CDR2 are KGHSH and LQKENI. This CDR3 has 13 residues. The CDR3, as DNA: TGTGCCAGCTCACCTAACGAGGGGGCTGAAGCTTTCTTT. Amino acids: CASSPNEGAEAFF.